These T cell receptor beta chains were read from a single sample in a study of blood T cells in healthy people across ages. TCRdb reanalysed the 5' RACE reads using MiXCR and keeps one entry per CDR3 protein. The table has 950,000 to 1,200,000 distinct CDR3 sequences, around two fifths seen once. The sample consisted of blood. Receptors originate from a man aged 18-30 years in good health. Both conserved end residues are part of each CDR3. The D gene is left open where the match is weak. For some rows the clone size is stated as once, few or many, or as a class when expanded; others skip it.

V	D	J	size	DNA	CDR3
TRBV5-1	-	TRBJ2-7	-	TGCGCCAGCAGCGCCCGGGACGGAACACTTACTGCGAGCGAGCAGTACTTC	CASSARDGTLTASEQYF
TRBV7-8	-	TRBJ2-7	many	TGTGCCAGCAGCGACCTCTCCTACGAGCAGTACTTC	CASSDLSYEQYF
TRBV7-2	-	TRBJ2-3	-	TGTGCCAGCAGCGTGGAGGGGGGAGATACGCAGTATTTT	CASSVEGGDTQYF
TRBV7-2	-	TRBJ1-4	once	TGTGCCAGCAGCTTACCTTTCAGGGCTCCGAATGAAAAACTGTTTTTT	CASSLPFRAPNEKLFF
TRBV4-2	TRBD2	TRBJ2-7	-	TGTGCCAGCAGCCAGATGACTAGCGGGGGTTACAATGAGCAGTACTTC	CASSQMTSGGYNEQYF
TRBV7-7	-	TRBJ2-5	-	TGTGCTAGCAGCCAGTCCCGGGACCACAATGAGCAGTACTTC	CASSQSRDHNEQYF
TRBV10-3	TRBD1	TRBJ1-6	-	TGTGCCATCAGTGATTTCCCAGGGGGCTACAATTCACCCCTCCACTTT	CAISDFPGGYNSPLHF
TRBV6-2/TRBV6-3	-	TRBJ2-5	-	TGTGCCAGCACCGAACTCCCCCGGAGCAGGGAAAAAGAGACCCAGTACTTC	CASTELPRSREKETQYF
TRBV9	TRBD1	TRBJ1-2	few	TGTGCCAGCGGACCGGGACAGGGATCGGGCTATGGCTACACCTTC	CASGPGQGSGYGYTF
TRBV6-2/TRBV6-3	-	TRBJ2-1	-	TGTGCCAGCAGTTACCGCGCGGGGGCCGAATACAATGAGCAGTTCTTC	CASSYRAGAEYNEQFF
TRBV10-3	-	TRBJ1-1	-	TGTGCCATCAGTGAGCAGGGATTAGCTTTCTTT	CAISEQGLAFF
TRBV20-1	-	TRBJ1-5	-	TGCAGTGCTAGAGATCCGGTGCGCAATCAGCCCCAGCATTTT	CSARDPVRNQPQHF
TRBV5-1	TRBD1	TRBJ1-2	-	TGCGCCAGCAGCTCGCACGCCTACAGGGGATTTGGTGGCTACACCTTC	CASSSHAYRGFGGYTF
TRBV10-3	-	TRBJ1-2	many	TGTGCCATCAGTGATCGAGGGGTCGGCTACACCTTC	CAISDRGVGYTF
TRBV6-1	-	TRBJ2-7	-	TGTGCCAGCCTTGCGGCTTACGAGCAGTACTTC	CASLAAYEQYF
TRBV5-1	TRBD2	TRBJ2-5	-	TGCGCCAGCAGCTTCACTAGCGGGGGGATCCAAGAGACCCAGTACTTC	CASSFTSGGIQETQYF
TRBV5-1	TRBD2	TRBJ2-1	-	TGCGCCAGCAGCTTGGACGGACTAGCGGTTCTCGGGGAGCAGTTCTTC	CASSLDGLAVLGEQFF
TRBV3-1	-	TRBJ1-1	once	TGTGCCAGCAGCCAAGATCTACAGAGCACTGAAGCTTTCTTT	CASSQDLQSTEAFF
TRBV11-2	-	TRBJ2-1	-	TGTGCCAGCATCTTAGTCGTCGGCGGGGGCGGCTACAATGAGCAGTTCTTC	CASILVVGGGGYNEQFF
TRBV9	-	TRBJ2-2	-	TGTGCCAGCAGCGAACCATCCCGGGACGGCAACACCGGGGAGCTGTTTTTT	CASSEPSRDGNTGELFF
TRBV7-9	-	TRBJ2-3	few	TGTGCCAGCAGCTTAGAGAATACGCAGTATTTT	CASSLENTQYF
TRBV27	TRBD1	TRBJ1-2	-	TGTGCCAGCAGATGGACAGGGGGCTTTGGCTACACCTTC	CASRWTGGFGYTF
TRBV29-1	TRBD1	TRBJ1-2	-	TGCGGCGTTGGGACAGGCCTTACTCATGGCTACACCTTC	CGVGTGLTHGYTF
TRBV12-3/TRBV12-4	-	TRBJ2-1	-	TGTGCCAGCAGAGTCTCCACAAGGAACAATGAGCAGTTCTTC	CASRVSTRNNEQFF
TRBV6-1	-	TRBJ1-6	-	TGTGCCAGCAGTGAATTGCGATCACCCCTCCACTTT	CASSELRSPLHF
TRBV12-3/TRBV12-4	-	TRBJ2-7	-	TGTGCCAGCAGTTTAGGCAGGGTCTTAACCTTCGAGCAGTACTTC	CASSLGRVLTFEQYF
TRBV28	-	TRBJ2-3	-	TGTGCCAGCAGTTTATGGGAAGGCAGACGCACAGATACGCAGTATTTT	CASSLWEGRRTDTQYF
TRBV7-2	-	TRBJ2-5	few	TGTGCCAGCAGCTTAGGTCCGGGCCCTGTGGGGACCCAGTACTTC	CASSLGPGPVGTQYF
TRBV27	-	TRBJ1-1	-	TGTGCCAGCAGGGCTGACAGGAACACTGAAGCTTTCTTT	CASRADRNTEAFF
TRBV3-1	TRBD2	TRBJ2-4	-	TGTGCCAGCAGCCTAGATGTAGCGGGGGGACCTACGGGGCAGTACTTC	CASSLDVAGGPTGQYF
TRBV11-1	-	TRBJ1-5	many	TGTGCCAGCAGCTTAGGGCACGGTCAGCCCCAGCATTTT	CASSLGHGQPQHF
TRBV7-8	TRBD2	TRBJ2-3	-	TGTGCCAGCAGCTTAGGAGCGGGGGCTACGGGGGATACGCAGTATTTT	CASSLGAGATGDTQYF
TRBV9	TRBD1	TRBJ2-5	-	TGTGCCAGCAGCGTAGAAGGGACAGGGCGCATTGAGCAGTACTTC	CASSVEGTGRIEQYF
TRBV4-3	-	TRBJ2-5	-	TGCGCCAGCAGCCAACAACAGGGTGACGAGCGGTACTTC	CASSQQQGDERYF
TRBV7-3	TRBD1	TRBJ2-5	-	TGTGCCAGCAGCCAAAGACAGGGGTACAATGAGCAGTACTTC	CASSQRQGYNEQYF
TRBV7-9	-	TRBJ2-3	-	TGTGCCAGCAGCTCCCGTGAGCTAGCAACCACAGATACGCAGTATTTT	CASSSRELATTDTQYF
TRBV19	-	TRBJ2-1	-	TGTGCCAGTAGTAACAGGGTCTGGAATGAGCAGTTCTTC	CASSNRVWNEQFF
TRBV7-2	-	TRBJ2-7	-	TGTGCCAGCAGCTTATCAACAGCCATTTTTATCGACAATGAGCAGTACTTC	CASSLSTAIFIDNEQYF